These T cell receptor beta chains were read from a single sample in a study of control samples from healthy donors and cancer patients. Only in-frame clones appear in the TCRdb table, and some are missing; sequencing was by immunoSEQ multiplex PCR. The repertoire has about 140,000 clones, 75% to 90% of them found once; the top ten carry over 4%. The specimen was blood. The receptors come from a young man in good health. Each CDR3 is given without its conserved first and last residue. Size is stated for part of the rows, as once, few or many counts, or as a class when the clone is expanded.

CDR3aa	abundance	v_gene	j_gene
ASRAGTAISYEQY	.	TRBV7-2	TRBJ2-7
ASSTPGTAANEQY	.	TRBV19	TRBJ2-7
AWSGQTGDEQY	.	TRBV30	TRBJ2-7
ASSIQSPSSAQY	.	TRBV19	TRBJ2-3
ASTRSGLHSGNTIY	.	TRBV11-2	TRBJ1-3
ASSPHWGASNEKLF	.	TRBV7-6	TRBJ1-4
ASSSGQFEYQETQY	.	TRBV11-1	TRBJ2-5
ASSIVSGGGTSNQPQH	.	TRBV19	TRBJ1-5
SASSFGRMNTEAF	.	TRBV20-1	TRBJ1-1
ASSSGQGPNSPLH	.	TRBV5-1	TRBJ1-6
ASSLAWTGVSPLH	once	TRBV7-2	TRBJ1-6
ASSLVRRIQETQY	once	TRBV7-6	TRBJ2-5
ASSTGQGWTEAF	.	TRBV5-6	TRBJ1-1
ASSLLVAEQY	.	TRBV12-3/TRBV12-4	TRBJ2-7
SVASQEAF	once	TRBV29-1	TRBJ1-1
ASSVGSAGGEKLF	.	TRBV9	TRBJ1-4
ASSYPPSGKTYEQY	.	TRBV11-2	TRBJ2-7
ASSLGKSEQY	.	TRBV5-1	TRBJ2-7
ASSMGGRGGFGYT	.	TRBV19	TRBJ1-2
ASSTTGSTEAF	.	TRBV7-8	TRBJ1-1
ASSERDRGGYGYT	.	TRBV2	TRBJ1-2
ASSRMVGGDDYGYT	once	TRBV18	TRBJ1-2
ASSVGGQGPQH	.	TRBV9	TRBJ1-5
ASSSGPQGNQPQH	.	TRBV5-6	TRBJ1-5
ASSWGQNSNQPQH	.	TRBV5-6	TRBJ1-5
ASSWGVTGNDIQY	.	TRBV7-9	TRBJ2-4
ASRSGKTEAF	.	TRBV5-4	TRBJ1-1
ASSLAKGPLSDTQY	.	TRBV7-9	TRBJ2-3
ASSPAIGGEQY	.	TRBV6-6	TRBJ2-7
ASTTGYEQY	once	TRBV12-3/TRBV12-4	TRBJ2-7
ASSQDSGVWGNTIY	.	TRBV4-3	TRBJ1-3
SASGTFSYNEQF	few	TRBV20-1	TRBJ2-1
ASSLEGPLRTQY	.	TRBV5-1	TRBJ2-5
ATSREYGDSTDTQY	.	TRBV15	TRBJ2-3
ASSSTGSTEAF	.	TRBV7-2	TRBJ1-1
SGGKGSFYNEQF	once	TRBV29-1	TRBJ2-1
ASSDGTGGSGYT	.	TRBV19	TRBJ1-2
ASSYSRLGRNTEAF	.	TRBV6-6	TRBJ1-1
ASSLRQGRVYGYT	.	TRBV7-2	TRBJ1-2
ASSYGTGRYEQY	.	TRBV19	TRBJ2-7
ASSNLRSEAF	.	TRBV4-3	TRBJ1-1
ASSLDGESRSPLH	few	TRBV5-5	TRBJ1-6
ASSLPTGVNEQF	.	TRBV7-2	TRBJ2-1
ATRDRGEEAF	.	TRBV24-1	TRBJ1-1
ASSYRAGELF	once	TRBV6-6	TRBJ2-2
ASSRMRFQPQH	.	TRBV4-1	TRBJ1-5